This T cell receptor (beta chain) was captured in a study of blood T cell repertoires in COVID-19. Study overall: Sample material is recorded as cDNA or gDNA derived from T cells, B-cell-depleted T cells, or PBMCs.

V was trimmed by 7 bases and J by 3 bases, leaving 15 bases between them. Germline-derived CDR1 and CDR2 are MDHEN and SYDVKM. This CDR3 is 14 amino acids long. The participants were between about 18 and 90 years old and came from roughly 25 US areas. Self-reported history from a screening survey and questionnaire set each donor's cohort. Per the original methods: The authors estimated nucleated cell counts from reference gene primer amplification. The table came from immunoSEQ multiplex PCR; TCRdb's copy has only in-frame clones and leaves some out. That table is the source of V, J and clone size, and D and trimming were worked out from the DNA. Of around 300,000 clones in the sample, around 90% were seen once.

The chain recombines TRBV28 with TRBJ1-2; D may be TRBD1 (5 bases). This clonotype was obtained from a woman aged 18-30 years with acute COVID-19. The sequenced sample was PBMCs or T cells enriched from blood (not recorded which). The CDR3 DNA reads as TGTGCCAGCACCCTCGACTCGGGGGACTATGGCTACACCTTC. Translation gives CASTLDSGDYGYTF.